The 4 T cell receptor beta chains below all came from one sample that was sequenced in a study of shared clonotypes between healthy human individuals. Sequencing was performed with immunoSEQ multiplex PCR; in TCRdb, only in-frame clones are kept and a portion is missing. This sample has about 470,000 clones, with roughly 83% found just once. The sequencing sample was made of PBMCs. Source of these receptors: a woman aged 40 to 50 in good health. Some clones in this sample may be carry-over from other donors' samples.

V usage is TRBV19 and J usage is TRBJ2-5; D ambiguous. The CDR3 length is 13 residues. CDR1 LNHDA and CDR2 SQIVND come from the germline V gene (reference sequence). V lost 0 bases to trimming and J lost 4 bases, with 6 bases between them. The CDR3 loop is CASSIDWGETQYF. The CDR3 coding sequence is TGTGCCAGTAGTATAGACTGGGGAGAGACCCAGTACTTC.

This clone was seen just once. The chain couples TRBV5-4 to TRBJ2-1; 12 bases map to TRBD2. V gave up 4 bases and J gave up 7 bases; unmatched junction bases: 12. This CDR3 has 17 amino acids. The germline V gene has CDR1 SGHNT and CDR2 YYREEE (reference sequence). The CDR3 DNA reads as TGTGCCAGCAGCCCTCCCGGCGGACTAGCGGGATGGAATGAGCAGTTCTTC. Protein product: CASSPPGGLAGWNEQFF.

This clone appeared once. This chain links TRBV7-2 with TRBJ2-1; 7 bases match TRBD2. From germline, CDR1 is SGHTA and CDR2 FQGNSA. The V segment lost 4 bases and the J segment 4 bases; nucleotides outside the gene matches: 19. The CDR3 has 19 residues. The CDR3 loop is CASSSKYGLGGRSYNEQFF. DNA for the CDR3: TGTGCCAGCAGCTCAAAGTACGGCTTGGGCGGGAGATCTTACAATGAGCAGTTCTTC.

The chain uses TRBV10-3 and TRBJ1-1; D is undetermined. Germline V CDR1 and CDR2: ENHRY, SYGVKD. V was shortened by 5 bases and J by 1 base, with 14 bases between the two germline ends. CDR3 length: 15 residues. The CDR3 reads CAISHLSGGNTEAFF. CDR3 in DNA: TGTGCCATCAGTCACTTGTCCGGTGGGAACACTGAAGCTTTCTTT.